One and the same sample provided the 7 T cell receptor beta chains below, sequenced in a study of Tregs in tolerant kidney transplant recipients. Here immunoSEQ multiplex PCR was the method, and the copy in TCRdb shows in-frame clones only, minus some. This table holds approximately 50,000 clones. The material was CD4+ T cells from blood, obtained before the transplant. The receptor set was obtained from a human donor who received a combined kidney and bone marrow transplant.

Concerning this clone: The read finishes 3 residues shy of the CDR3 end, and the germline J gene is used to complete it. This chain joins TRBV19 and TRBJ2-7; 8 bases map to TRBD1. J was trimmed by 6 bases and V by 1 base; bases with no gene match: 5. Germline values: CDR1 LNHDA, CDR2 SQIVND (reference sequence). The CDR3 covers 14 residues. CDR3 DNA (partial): TGTGCCAGTAGTATAGTTTTCCAGGGGGCCGAG. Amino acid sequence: CASSIVFQGAE. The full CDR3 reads CASSIVFQGAEQYF.

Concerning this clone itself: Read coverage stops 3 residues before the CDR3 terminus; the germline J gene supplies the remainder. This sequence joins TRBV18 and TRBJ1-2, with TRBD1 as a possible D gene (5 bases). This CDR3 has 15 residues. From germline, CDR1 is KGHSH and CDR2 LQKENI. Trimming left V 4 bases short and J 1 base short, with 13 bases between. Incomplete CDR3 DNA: TGTGCCAGCTCACTCGGGGGACTAAATAACTATGGC. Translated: CASSLGGLNNYG. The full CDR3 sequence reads CASSLGGLNNYGYTF. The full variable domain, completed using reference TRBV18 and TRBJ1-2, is NAGVMQNPRHLVRRRGQEARLRCSPMKGHSHVYWYRQLPEEGLKFMVYLQKENIIDESGMPKERFSAEFPKEGPSILRIQQVVRGDSAAYFCASSLGGLNNYGYTFGSGTRLTVV.

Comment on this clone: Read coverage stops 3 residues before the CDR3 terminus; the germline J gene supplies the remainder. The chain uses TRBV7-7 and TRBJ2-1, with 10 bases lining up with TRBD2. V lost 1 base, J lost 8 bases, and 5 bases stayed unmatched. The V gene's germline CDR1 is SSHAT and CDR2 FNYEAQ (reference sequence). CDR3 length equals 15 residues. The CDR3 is CASSLGLAGVDEQFF. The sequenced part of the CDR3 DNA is TGTGCCAGCAGCTTAGGTCTAGCGGGGGTCGATGAG.

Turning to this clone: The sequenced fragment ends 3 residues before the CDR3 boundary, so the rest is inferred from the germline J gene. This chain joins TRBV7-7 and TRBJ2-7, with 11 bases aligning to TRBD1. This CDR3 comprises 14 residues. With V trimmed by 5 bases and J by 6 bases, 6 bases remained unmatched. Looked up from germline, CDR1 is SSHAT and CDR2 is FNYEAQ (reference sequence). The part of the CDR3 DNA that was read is TGTGCCAGCAGCACCGGACAGGGGGCGACCGAG. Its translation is CASSTGQGATE. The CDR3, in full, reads CASSTGQGATEQYF.

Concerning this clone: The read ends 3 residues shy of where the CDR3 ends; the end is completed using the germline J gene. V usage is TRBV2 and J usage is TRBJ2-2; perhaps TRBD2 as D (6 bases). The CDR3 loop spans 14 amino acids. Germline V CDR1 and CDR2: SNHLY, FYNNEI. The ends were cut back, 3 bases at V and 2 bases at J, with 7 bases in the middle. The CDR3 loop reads CASSDGTNTGELFF. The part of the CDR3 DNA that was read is TGTGCCAGCAGTGATGGGACTAACACCGGGGAG.

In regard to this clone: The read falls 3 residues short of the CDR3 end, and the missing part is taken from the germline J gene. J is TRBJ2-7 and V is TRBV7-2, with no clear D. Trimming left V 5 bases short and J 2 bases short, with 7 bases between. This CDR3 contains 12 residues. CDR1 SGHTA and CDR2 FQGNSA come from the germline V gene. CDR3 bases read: TGTGCCAGCAGCCCCCCCACCTACGAG. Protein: CASSPPTYE. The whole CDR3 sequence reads CASSPPTYEQYF.

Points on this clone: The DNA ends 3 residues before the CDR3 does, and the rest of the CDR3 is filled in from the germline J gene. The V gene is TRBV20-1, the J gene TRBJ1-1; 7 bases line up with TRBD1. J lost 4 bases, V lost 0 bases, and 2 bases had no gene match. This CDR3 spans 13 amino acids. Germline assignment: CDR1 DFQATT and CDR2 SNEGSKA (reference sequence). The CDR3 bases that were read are TGCAGTGCTAGAGATAGGGGGCTCACTGAA. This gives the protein CSARDRGLTE. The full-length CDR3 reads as CSARDRGLTEAFF.